This passage covers 12 T cell receptor beta chains from one sample sequenced in a study of OX40 agonist ivuxolimab in advanced cancers. The table came from immunoSEQ multiplex PCR; TCRdb's copy has only in-frame clones and leaves some out. The sample lists some 100,000 clones, approximately 89% occurring once. The sequencing here drew on CD4+ or CD8+ T cells sorted from blood, taken in a trial of the OX40 agonist ivuxolimab. The receptors stem from an adult with an advanced solid tumor such as melanoma, head and neck, liver or kidney cancer.

The chain uses TRBV19 and TRBJ1-1, with a weak D call TRBD1 (5 bases). Trimming removed 7 bases at V and 1 base at J, with 10 bases between. CDR1 is LNHDA, CDR2 SQIVND, per germline (reference sequence). The CDR3 totals 13 residues. In DNA form, the CDR3 reads TGTGCCAGTATACGACAGAGGAACACTGAAGCTTTCTTT. This codes for CASIRQRNTEAFF. Combining the CDR3 with reference TRBV19 and TRBJ1-1 gives the whole variable domain DGGITQSPKYLFRKEGQNVTLSCEQNLNHDAMYWYRQDPGQGLRLIYYSQIVNDFQKGDIAEGYSVSREKKESFPLTVTSAQKNPTAFYLCASIRQRNTEAFFGQGTRLTVV.

J is TRBJ2-3 and V is TRBV19, with D perhaps matching TRBD2 (6 bases). Germline V CDR1 and CDR2: LNHDA, SQIVND (reference sequence). This CDR3 spans 15 amino acids. The V gene lost 5 bases and the J gene lost 2 bases, with 14 bases spanning the gap. This chain's CDR3 is CASSFSGLFTDTQYF. DNA of the CDR3: TGTGCCAGTAGTTTTTCAGGACTATTCACAGATACGCAGTATTTT.

The V and J genes are TRBV19 and TRBJ2-7, with D possibly TRBD1 on 5 matching bases. Germline loops: CDR1 LNHDA, CDR2 SQIVND (reference sequence). The CDR3 loop spans 11 amino acids. The V and J ends lost 8 bases and 5 bases respectively, with 10 bases between them. The CDR3 sequence: CASGQRDEQYF. CDR3 DNA: TGTGCCAGTGGACAACGAGACGAGCAGTACTTC.

In regard to this clone: Other DNA sequences in this specimen translate into the identical CDR3. The genes are TRBV18 and TRBJ1-4; D remains unclear. V lost 2 bases and J 3 bases, leaving 7 bases between the germline ends. Germline assignment: CDR1 KGHSH and CDR2 LQKENI. There are 14 residues in the CDR3. CDR3 DNA: TGTGCCAGCTCACCAGGGGTGGCTAATGAAAAACTGTTTTTT. Protein sequence: CASSPGVANEKLFF.

V gene TRBV15 combines with J gene TRBJ1-1; unclear D gene. There are 14 residues in the CDR3. Germline V gene data show CDR1 as LNHNV and CDR2 as YYDKDF (reference sequence). V dropped 0 bases and J dropped 0 bases, with 5 bases sitting between them. The CDR3 DNA sequence: TGTGCCACCAGCAGAGATACGGTGAACACTGAAGCTTTCTTT. Residues: CATSRDTVNTEAFF.

The genes are TRBV19 and TRBJ2-1; 15 bases are a match to TRBD2. The CDR3 consists of 17 residues. Per germline, CDR1 LNHDA and CDR2 SQIVND (reference sequence). V shed 5 bases and J 6 bases; nucleotides not matched to a gene: 8. In nucleotides, the CDR3 is TGTGCCAGTAGTCCCGGGACTAGCGGGAGGTTCGGCAATGAGCAGTTCTTC. As protein: CASSPGTSGRFGNEQFF.

This chain joins TRBV10-2 and TRBJ2-3; 12 bases agree with TRBD2. Trimming cost V 7 bases and J 6 bases; bases outside gene matches: 5. The CDR3 is 14 residues long. Germline assignment: CDR1 WSHSY and CDR2 SAAADI. CDR3 sequence: CASTQGLAGDTQYF. The CDR3 DNA follows: TGCGCCAGCACTCAGGGACTAGCGGGTGATACGCAGTATTTT.

The chain is built from TRBV28 and TRBJ1-1, with D possibly matching TRBD1 (6 bases). The CDR3 totals 12 residues. Trimming took 10 bases from V and 1 from J, leaving 10 bases between them. Germline-derived CDR1 and CDR2 are MDHEN and SYDVKM. CDR3 bases: TGTGCCACACAGGGTACGAACACTGAAGCTTTCTTT. It yields the protein CATQGTNTEAFF.

Here the CDR3 DNA reads TGTGCCAGCAGCACCTACCGGACTAGCGGGGAGAAGACGTCCTACGAGCAGTACTTC. This encodes CASSTYRTSGEKTSYEQYF. The V gene is TRBV7-2, the J gene TRBJ2-7; TRBD2 matches at 12 bases. The CDR3 covers 19 residues. In germline, CDR1 is SGHTA, CDR2 FQGNSA. With V trimmed by 5 bases and J by 1 base, 15 bases remained unmatched.

The chain carries TRBV18 and TRBJ1-2; D unresolved. CDR3 length: 16 residues. Per germline, CDR1 KGHSH and CDR2 LQKENI. Between the trimmed V and J ends, which lost 1 base and 2 bases, there was a span of 14 bases. CDR3 in DNA: TGTGCCAGCTCACCACAGGGTTACAGCCAGAACTATGGCTACACCTTC. As protein: CASSPQGYSQNYGYTF.

The CDR3 spells CASSDKGGAFYGYTF. The CDR3 DNA follows: TGTGCCAGCAGTGACAAGGGGGGGGCCTTCTATGGCTACACCTTC. V and J are TRBV28 and TRBJ1-2, with D perhaps matching TRBD1 (6 bases). Germline V gene data show CDR1 as MDHEN and CDR2 as SYDVKM. CDR3 size: 15 residues. V lost 5 bases, J lost 4 bases, and 17 bases lay in between.

The CDR3 DNA is TGTGCCAGCAGTTACCAGATCGGACTAGCGGGAGGAACAGATACGCAGTATTTT. Translation: CASSYQIGLAGGTDTQYF. The chain links TRBV28 to TRBJ2-3; 14 positions agree with TRBD2. Per the germline V gene, CDR1 is MDHEN and CDR2 is SYDVKM. The trim removed 4 bases at V and 3 bases at J, leaving 9 bases unmatched. This CDR3 is built from 18 residues.